The TCR beta chain under discussion was sequenced for a study of cytomegalovirus exposure and HLA in healthy donors. Study overall: Later, an analysis reported that the 100 to 150 validation repertoires had used the same platform as the approximately 720 first-cohort repertoires.

Germline trimming cut 2 bases from V and 1 base from J; bases unmatched to any gene: 8. The CDR3 is made up of 16 amino acids. CDR1 and CDR2 from the germline V gene are SGHTA and FQGTGA. Study findings and constraints: Listed as cytomegalovirus-associated were 170 or so TCR beta chains. TCR sequences were mostly rare, though some public TCRs occurred in many donors.

Note on this clone: Antigen specificity is unknown.

The donors were in the approximately 130-subject validation cohort, distinct from the approximately 730-subject first cohort. Repertoires were generated with immunoSEQ multiplex PCR, while TCRdb's copy carries only in-frame clones and drops some. Found here are some 130,000 clones, about 80% of them singletons; the top ten hold 25% to 30%. Input material: PBMCs. This sequence joins TRBV7-3 and TRBJ2-7, with TRBD1 matching 7 bases. The TCR sequence derives from a man aged 25 to 40 in good health and CMV-seropositive. In nucleotides, the CDR3 is TGTGCCAGCAGCTTATTCCCCGCAGGGGGTTCCTACGAGCAGTACTTC. Translating it yields CASSLFPAGGSYEQYF.